This TCR beta chain originates from a study of a mutant IDH1 vaccine in newly diagnosed glioma (dated by TCRdb to the early 2020s). For the wider study: Eight vaccinations were administered to patients in weeks 1, 3, 5, 7, 11, 15, 19 and 23, corresponding to visits V03 through V10. Before enrollment, most patients had been given radiochemotherapy with temozolomide as standard therapy, while the rest had received either radiotherapy alone or temozolomide alone. Peripheral blood was collected at six visits: V03 (baseline), V05, V07, V10, V12 and V13. Of the 32 patients who were treated, around 60% were male and approximately 40% were female, and the mean age was roughly 40 years. Vaccination was initiated 4-6 weeks after radiotherapy alone, or concurrently with temozolomide cycles in the chemotherapy-containing groups. Longitudinal TCRB deep sequencing was performed for roughly 27 treated patients wherever samples were available for exploratory analyses.

The time point label, read with the paper, signifies: week 11, during vaccination. Every vaccine dose consisted of 300 ug of a 20-mer mutant IDH1 peptide in Montanide, administered subcutaneously together with topical imiquimod. The donors had newly diagnosed IDH1-mutant astrocytomas of WHO grade 3 or 4 that showed loss of nuclear ATRX. The samples were drawn from NOA16, a multicentre, single-arm, open-label phase I trial in Germany that tested a mutant IDH1 peptide vaccine in humans for the first time. The DNeasy Blood and Tissue Kit was used to extract genomic DNA from EDTA blood for TCRB sequencing. From the cysteine up to the phenylalanine, the CDR3 has a length of 15 residues. The sequence is cut down to CDR3 DNA, 45 bases in frame from base 1. V lost 4 bases and J lost 0 bases; the stretch between them is 14 bases long. Sequences SGHRS (CDR1) and YFSETQ (CDR2) are obtained from the germline V gene.

Of note for this clone: Its recognized antigen is unknown. No base-level quality is on record; no much larger clone is a single base apart.

Broader findings and caveats from the paper: Immune responses induced by the vaccine were seen in more than 85% of patients across multiple MHC alleles. No apparent relationship was observed between pseudoprogression and alterations in the top peripheral T cell clonotypes detected by TCRB sequencing. PBMC samples for TCRB deep sequencing were selected based on availability. According to the authors, sample limitations meant that analyses of patient blood samples could not be reproduced.

The method behind the library was the immunoSEQ multiplex PCR assay. Following the manufacturer's protocol, the hsTCRB Kit was used to amplify rearranged TCR beta chain sequences. Sequencing of TCRB libraries was carried out on an Illumina MiSeq. The authors' analysis ran thus. The proprietary platform of the kit vendor was used for demultiplexing, trimming and gene mapping. TCRdb obtained this table from immuneACCESS and retained in-frame rearrangements with V and J assigned. These tables miss some clones; where compared with another copy, unresolved V genes account for less than half of the shortfall, and the remainder is unexplained. V and J calls and clone size are given by that table; D and trimming were obtained from the DNA. Present in this sample are some 64,000 clones, roughly 80% of which were seen just once. The leading ten clones occupy approximately 9.1% of the sample.

Sequences were derived from PBMCs, sampled from a glioma patient whose treatment included an IDH1 peptide vaccine. This receptor was identified in a woman aged 45-65 years with glioma. In this chain, TRBV5-1 is recombined with TRBJ2-7; perhaps TRBD1 is the D gene, with 6 bases matching. The DNA sequence reads TGCGCCAGCAGCCCGGACAGCCGAGGCTCCTACGAGCAGTACTTC. Its protein product is CASSPDSRGSYEQYF.